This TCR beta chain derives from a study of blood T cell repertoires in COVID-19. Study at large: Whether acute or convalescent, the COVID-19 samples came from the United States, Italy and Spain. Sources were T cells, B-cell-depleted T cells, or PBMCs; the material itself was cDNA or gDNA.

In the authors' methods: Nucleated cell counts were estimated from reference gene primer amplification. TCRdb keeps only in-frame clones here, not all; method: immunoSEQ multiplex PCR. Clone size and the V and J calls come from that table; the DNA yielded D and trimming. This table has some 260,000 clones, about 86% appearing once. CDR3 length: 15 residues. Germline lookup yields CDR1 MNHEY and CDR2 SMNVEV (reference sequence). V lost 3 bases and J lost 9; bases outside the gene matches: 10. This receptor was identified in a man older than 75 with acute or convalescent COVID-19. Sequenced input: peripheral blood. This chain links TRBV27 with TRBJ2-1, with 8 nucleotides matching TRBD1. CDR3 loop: CASSLMGRGRGEQFF. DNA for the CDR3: TGTGCCAGCAGTTTGATGGGCAGGGGGCGAGGTGAGCAGTTCTTC.